This TCR beta chain was profiled in a study of blood T cell repertoires in COVID-19. Study at large: Specimens from acute and convalescent COVID-19 originated in the United States, Italy and Spain. T cells, B-cell-depleted T cells, or PBMCs supplied cDNA or gDNA.

How the authors handled the data: Nucleated cell number was recorded as an estimate derived from reference gene primer amplification. Clones were read by immunoSEQ multiplex PCR, and TCRdb kept only the in-frame ones, dropping some. The V and J calls and clone size were taken over from that table, and D and trimming were inferred from the DNA. This sample has 110,000 to 150,000 clones; less than 85% occur once, and the top ten carry almost 6.5%. The trim removed 6 bases at V and 1 base at J, leaving 2 bases unmatched. The CDR3 is made up of 12 amino acids. The germline gives CDR1 SQVTM, CDR2 ANQGSEA.

This sequence originates from a human donor in a cohort sampled during active COVID-19. What was sequenced was peripheral blood. The gene calls are TRBV29-1 and TRBJ2-5, with TRBD1 matching 7 bases. CDR3 in amino acids: CSVGQFQETQYF. Here the CDR3 DNA reads TGCAGCGTGGGACAGTTCCAAGAGACCCAGTACTTC.